What follows are 18 T cell receptor beta chains derived from one specimen sequenced in a study of cytomegalovirus exposure and HLA in healthy donors. The data were produced by immunoSEQ multiplex PCR, yet TCRdb's version contains in-frame clones alone and is incomplete. Of over 200,000 clones listed, roughly 87% are singletons. Specimen: PBMCs. Receptors were obtained from a woman younger than 35 in good health and CMV-seropositive.

The gene calls are TRBV15 and TRBJ1-1; no reliable D call. Looked up from germline, CDR1 is LNHNV and CDR2 is YYDKDF (reference sequence). Trimming pared 0 bases from V and 0 bases from J, leaving 8 bases between. CDR3 length equals 15 residues. For the CDR3, the DNA is TGTGCCACCAGCAGAGAAAGACAAATGAACACTGAAGCTTTCTTT. This codes for CATSRERQMNTEAFF.

CDR3 in DNA: TGTGCCAGCAGTTACTCGACGGGAATGAACACTGAAGCTTTCTTT. This translates into CASSYSTGMNTEAFF. The V and J genes are TRBV6-5 and TRBJ1-1; D unresolved. The CDR3 length is 15 residues. V shed 0 bases and J shed 0 bases, with 8 bases lying between them. CDR1 is MNHEY, CDR2 SVGAGI, per germline.

A few counts support this clone. V usage is TRBV2 and J usage is TRBJ2-7; the match to TRBD1 covers 10 bases. Trimming removed 4 bases from V and 7 bases from J; junction bases left unmatched: 4. The V gene's germline CDR1 is SNHLY and CDR2 FYNNEI. The length of the CDR3 is 13 residues. The CDR3 DNA reads TGTGCCAGCAGTGGTGGGACAGGGGATGAGCAGTACTTC. This sequence encodes CASSGGTGDEQYF. The variable domain in full, with the rest retrieved from reference TRBV2 and TRBJ2-7, is EPEVTQTPSHQVTQMGQEVILRCVPISNHLYFYWYRQILGQKVEFLVSFYNNEISEKSEIFDDQFSVERPDGSNFTLKIRSTKLEDSAMYFCASSGGTGDEQYFGPGTRLTVT.

V is TRBV6-5 and J is TRBJ2-7, with D possibly being TRBD1 (5 bases). The CDR3 totals 13 residues. Trimming shortened V by 8 bases and J by 3 bases, and 14 bases separated the two germline ends. The germline V gene has CDR1 MNHEY and CDR2 SVGAGI. CDR3 loop: CASSLGEGYEQYF. DNA of the CDR3: TGTGCCAGCTCCCTAGGGGAAGGCTACGAGCAGTACTTC.

The rearrangement joins TRBV28 to TRBJ2-1; TRBD2 matches 7 bases. Germline CDR1 is MDHEN and CDR2 is SYDVKM. V gave up 7 bases and J gave up 4 bases; unmatched junction bases: 4. The CDR3 contains 13 residues. CDR3: CASNLADYNEQFF. The CDR3 DNA is TGTGCCAGCAACCTAGCGGATTACAATGAGCAGTTCTTC. The entire variable domain, with the rest obtained from reference TRBV28 and TRBJ2-1, is as follows: DVKVTQSSRYLVKRTGEKVFLECVQDMDHENMFWYRQDPGLGLRLIYFSYDVKMKEKGDIPEGYSVSREKKERFSLILESASTNQTSMYLCASNLADYNEQFFGPGTRLTVL.

The chain is built from TRBV4-2 and TRBJ2-5, with 10 bases identical to TRBD2. Unmatched junction bases numbered 3, after V lost 2 bases and J lost 3 bases. Per the germline V gene, CDR1 is LGHNA and CDR2 is YNFKEQ. CDR3 size: 15 residues. The CDR3 spells CASSQLAGEEETQYF. CDR3 nucleotide sequence: TGTGCCAGCAGCCAACTAGCGGGAGAAGAAGAGACCCAGTACTTC.

The V call is TRBV6-4, the J call TRBJ2-2, with D possibly matching TRBD2 (5 bases). CDR3 length: 14 amino acids. Per germline, CDR1 MRHNA and CDR2 SNTAGT. V was trimmed by 7 bases and J by 0 bases, leaving 9 bases between them. The CDR3 DNA is TGTGCCAGCACGGAGGAGACGAACACCGGGGAGCTGTTTTTT. It is translated as CASTEETNTGELFF.

J is TRBJ2-7 and V is TRBV7-2, with TRBD1 as a possible D gene (5 bases). There are 15 residues in the CDR3. Trimming removed 5 bases at V and 0 bases at J, with 14 bases between. Germline V gives CDR1 SGHTA, CDR2 FQGNSA. The CDR3 DNA is TGTGCCAGCAGCGCAGGGCCACGAAGCTCCTACGAGCAGTACTTC. This encodes CASSAGPRSSYEQYF.

The chain carries TRBV19 and TRBJ1-2, with 8 bases aligning to TRBD1. From germline, CDR1 is LNHDA and CDR2 SQIVND (reference sequence). Trimming took 0 bases from V and 4 from J; bases not matched to a gene: 10. This CDR3 comprises 17 residues. In DNA, the CDR3 is TGTGCCAGTAGTATAGATGTAGGACAGGGTCCTTCCTATGGCTACACCTTC. The encoded protein is CASSIDVGQGPSYGYTF.

This sequence joins TRBV7-6 and TRBJ2-6; D might be TRBD1 (6 bases). The CDR3 runs to 20 residues. The V end lost 0 bases, the J end lost 0 bases, and 18 bases lay between the germline ends. Germline assignment: CDR1 SGHVS and CDR2 FNYEAQ. The CDR3 protein is CASSLAPGTLNPSGANVLTF. The CDR3, as DNA: TGTGCCAGCAGCTTAGCCCCCGGGACACTGAACCCCTCTGGGGCCAACGTCCTGACTTTC.

The chain has TRBV27 and TRBJ2-5; D not certain. Looked up from germline, CDR1 is MNHEY and CDR2 is SMNVEV (reference sequence). This CDR3 region has 15 residues. The ends were cut back, 0 bases at V and 5 bases at J, with 13 bases in the middle. CDR3 sequence: CASSLSPLSSETQYF. CDR3 coding DNA: TGTGCCAGCAGTTTATCACCACTTTCAAGTGAGACCCAGTACTTC.

Here the CDR3 DNA reads TGTGCCAGCAGTTTATGGGGGAGCTCCTACAATGAGCAGTTCTTC. Translating it yields CASSLWGSSYNEQFF. V and J are TRBV28 and TRBJ2-1; possible D gene TRBD2, 5 bases. CDR1 and CDR2 (germline): MDHEN, SYDVKM. Trimming removed 0 bases at V and 0 bases at J, with 6 bases between. The CDR3 is 15 amino acids.

This chain links TRBV15 with TRBJ2-6; D is ambiguous. The germline V gene has CDR1 LNHNV and CDR2 YYDKDF (reference sequence). V lost 4 bases to trimming and J lost 0 bases, with 7 bases between them. The CDR3 length is 15 residues. The DNA of the CDR3 is TGTGCCACCAGCACCCCGTACTCTGGGGCCAACGTCCTGACTTTC. It yields the protein CATSTPYSGANVLTF.

V gene TRBV30 combines with J gene TRBJ2-5; 7 bases line up with TRBD2. CDR3 length equals 12 residues. V shed 5 bases and J 4 bases; nucleotides not matched to a gene: 4. CDR1 and CDR2 from the germline V gene are GTSNPN and SVGIG (reference sequence). In nucleotides, the CDR3 is TGTGCCTGGGGGGCTAGCGGAGAGACCCAGTACTTC. Residues: CAWGASGETQYF.

The gene calls are TRBV6-6 and TRBJ1-1, with D perhaps matching TRBD1 (6 bases). Trimming removed 8 bases at V and 3 bases at J, with 13 bases between. The CDR3 consists of 13 residues. CDR1 is MNHNY and CDR2 is SVGAGI in the germline V gene (reference sequence). This CDR3 is CASLGQPDTEAFF. The CDR3 nucleotides are TGTGCCAGCCTCGGACAGCCGGACACTGAAGCTTTCTTT.

The chain couples TRBV5-1 to TRBJ2-7; 7 bases are a match to TRBD2. The CDR3 covers 14 residues. The trim removed 3 bases at V and 0 bases at J, leaving 3 bases unmatched. Germline V lookup: CDR1 SGHRS, CDR2 YFSETQ. The CDR3 loop reads CASSSGTNSYEQYF. CDR3 DNA: TGCGCCAGCAGCTCGGGGACTAACTCCTACGAGCAGTACTTC.

This clone was picked up one time. The V and J genes are TRBV14 and TRBJ2-7; 14 bases line up with TRBD2. The CDR3 length is 20 residues. Germline V gene lookup returns CDR1 SGHDN and CDR2 FVKESK. V shed 1 base and J 0 bases; nucleotides not matched to a gene: 11. CDR3 bases: TGTGCCAGCAGCCAAGTCCCGGGACTAGCGGGAGAGAAAAGCTCCTACGAGCAGTACTTC. Translating gives CASSQVPGLAGEKSSYEQYF.

This chain links TRBV25-1 with TRBJ2-5, with D possibly matching TRBD2 (6 bases). Looked up from germline, CDR1 is MGHDK and CDR2 is SYGVNS. Trimming left V 2 bases short and J 2 bases short, with 18 bases between. The length of the CDR3 is 17 residues. The CDR3, as DNA: TGTGCCAGCAGTGAAGGTTGGGGGGTAGCGGATCAAGAGACCCAGTACTTC. Its translation: CASSEGWGVADQETQYF.